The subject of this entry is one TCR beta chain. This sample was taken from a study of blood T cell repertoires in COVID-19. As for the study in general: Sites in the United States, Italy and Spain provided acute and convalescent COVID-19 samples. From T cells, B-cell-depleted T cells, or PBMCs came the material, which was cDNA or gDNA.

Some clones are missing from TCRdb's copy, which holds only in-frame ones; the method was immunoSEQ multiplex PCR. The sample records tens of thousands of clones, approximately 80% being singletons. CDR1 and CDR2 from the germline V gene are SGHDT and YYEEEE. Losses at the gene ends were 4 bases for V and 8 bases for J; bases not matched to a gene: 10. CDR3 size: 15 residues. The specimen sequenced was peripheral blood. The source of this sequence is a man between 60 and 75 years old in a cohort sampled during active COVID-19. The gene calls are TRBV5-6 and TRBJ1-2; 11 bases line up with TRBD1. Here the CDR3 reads CASSQPGQGADGYTF. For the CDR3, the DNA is TGTGCCAGCAGCCAACCTGGACAGGGGGCGGACGGCTACACCTTC.